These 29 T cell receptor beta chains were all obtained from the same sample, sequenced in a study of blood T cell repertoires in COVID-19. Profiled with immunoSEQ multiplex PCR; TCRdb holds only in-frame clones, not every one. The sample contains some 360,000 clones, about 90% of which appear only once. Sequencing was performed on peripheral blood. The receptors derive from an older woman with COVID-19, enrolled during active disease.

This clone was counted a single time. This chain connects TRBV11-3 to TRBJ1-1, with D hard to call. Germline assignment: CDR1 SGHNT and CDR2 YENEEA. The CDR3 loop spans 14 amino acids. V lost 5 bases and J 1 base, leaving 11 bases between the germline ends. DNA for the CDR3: TGTGCCAGCAGCCCCGGGAGAGGGAACACTGAAGCTTTCTTT. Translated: CASSPGRGNTEAFF.

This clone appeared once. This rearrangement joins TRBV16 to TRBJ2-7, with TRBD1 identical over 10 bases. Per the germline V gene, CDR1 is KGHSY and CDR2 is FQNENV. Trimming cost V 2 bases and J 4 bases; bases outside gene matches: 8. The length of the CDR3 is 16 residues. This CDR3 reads CASSQTRTGGEYEQYF. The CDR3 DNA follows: TGTGCCAGCAGCCAAACTCGGACAGGGGGAGAGTACGAGCAGTACTTC.

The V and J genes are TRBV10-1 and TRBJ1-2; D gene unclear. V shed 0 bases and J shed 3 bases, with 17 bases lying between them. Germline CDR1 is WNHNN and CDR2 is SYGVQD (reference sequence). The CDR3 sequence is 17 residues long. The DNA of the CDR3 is TGCGCCAGCAGTGAGTCGCAAGACCAGGTGGGAGACTATGGCTACACCTTC. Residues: CASSESQDQVGDYGYTF.

The CDR3 DNA follows: TGTGCCAGTAGTATCGTTAGCGGGGTTTTTAGGGTGCAGTTCTTC. This gives the protein CASSIVSGVFRVQFF. The V gene is TRBV19, the J gene TRBJ2-1; 8 bases line up with TRBD2. The CDR3 contains 15 residues. Germline V lookup: CDR1 LNHDA, CDR2 SQIVND (reference sequence). The V and J ends lost 3 bases and 12 bases, in that order; junction bases with no gene match: 13.

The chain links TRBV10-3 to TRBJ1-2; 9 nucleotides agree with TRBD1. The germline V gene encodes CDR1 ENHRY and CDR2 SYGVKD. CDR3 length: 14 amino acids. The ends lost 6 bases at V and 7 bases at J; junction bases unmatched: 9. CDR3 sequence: CAISQDRGLFGYTF. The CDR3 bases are TGTGCCATCAGCCAGGACAGGGGTCTATTTGGCTACACCTTC.

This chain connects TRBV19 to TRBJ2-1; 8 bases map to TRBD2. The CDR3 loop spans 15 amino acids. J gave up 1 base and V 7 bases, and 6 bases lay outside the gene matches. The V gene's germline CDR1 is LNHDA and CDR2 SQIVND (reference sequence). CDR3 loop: CASIGGAMSYNEQFF. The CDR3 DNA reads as TGTGCCAGTATCGGGGGGGCAATGTCCTACAATGAGCAGTTCTTC.

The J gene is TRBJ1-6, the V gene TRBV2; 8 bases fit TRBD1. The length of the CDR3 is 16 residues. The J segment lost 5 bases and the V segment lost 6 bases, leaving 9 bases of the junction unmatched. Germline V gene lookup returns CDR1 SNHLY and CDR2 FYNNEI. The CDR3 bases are TGTGCCAGCAGGGATGAGACAGGGGACCATAATTCACCCCTCCACTTT. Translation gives CASRDETGDHNSPLHF.

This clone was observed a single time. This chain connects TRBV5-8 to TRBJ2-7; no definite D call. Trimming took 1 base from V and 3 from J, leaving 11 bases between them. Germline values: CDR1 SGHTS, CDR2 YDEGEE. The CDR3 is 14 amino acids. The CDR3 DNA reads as TGTGCCAGCAGCTTGTTGGGCAGGAACTACGAGCAGTACTTC. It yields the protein CASSLLGRNYEQYF. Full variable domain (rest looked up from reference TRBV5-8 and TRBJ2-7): EAGVTQSPTHLIKTRGQQATLRCSPISGHTSVYWYQQALGLGLQFLLWYDEGEERNRGNFPPRFSGRQFPNYSSELNVNALELEDSALYLCASSLLGRNYEQYFGPGTRLTVT.

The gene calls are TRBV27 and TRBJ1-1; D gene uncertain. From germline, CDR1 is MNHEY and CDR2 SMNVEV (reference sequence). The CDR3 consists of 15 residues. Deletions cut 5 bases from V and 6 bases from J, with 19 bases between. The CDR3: CASSVNLRRGAEAFF. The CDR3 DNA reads TGTGCCAGCAGTGTTAACCTGCGGAGAGGCGCTGAAGCTTTCTTT.

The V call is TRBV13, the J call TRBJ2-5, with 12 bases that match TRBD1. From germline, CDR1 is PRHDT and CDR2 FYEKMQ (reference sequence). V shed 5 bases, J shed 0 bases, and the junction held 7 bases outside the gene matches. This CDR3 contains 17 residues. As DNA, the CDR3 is TGTGCCAGCAGCCCCGGGGACAGGGGGCGTCACCAAGAGACCCAGTACTTC. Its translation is CASSPGDRGRHQETQYF.

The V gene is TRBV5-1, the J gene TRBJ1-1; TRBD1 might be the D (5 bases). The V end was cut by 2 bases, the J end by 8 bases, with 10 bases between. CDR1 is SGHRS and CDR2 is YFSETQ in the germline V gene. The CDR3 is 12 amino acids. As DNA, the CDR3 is TGCGCCAGCAGCTTAGGGGTGGGCGAAGCTTTCTTT. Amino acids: CASSLGVGEAFF.

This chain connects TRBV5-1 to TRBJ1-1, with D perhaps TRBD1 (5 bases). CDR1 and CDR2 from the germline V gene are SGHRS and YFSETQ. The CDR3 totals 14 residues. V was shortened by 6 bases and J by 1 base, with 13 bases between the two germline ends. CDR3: CASKQAASNTEAFF. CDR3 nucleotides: TGCGCCAGCAAACAGGCCGCTTCGAACACTGAAGCTTTCTTT.

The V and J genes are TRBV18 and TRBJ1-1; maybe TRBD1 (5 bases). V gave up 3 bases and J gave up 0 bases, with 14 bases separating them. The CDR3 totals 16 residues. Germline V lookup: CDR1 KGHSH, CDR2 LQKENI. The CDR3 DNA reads TGTGCCAGCTCACCTAGACAGCCCCTGATGAACACTGAAGCTTTCTTT. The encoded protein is CASSPRQPLMNTEAFF.

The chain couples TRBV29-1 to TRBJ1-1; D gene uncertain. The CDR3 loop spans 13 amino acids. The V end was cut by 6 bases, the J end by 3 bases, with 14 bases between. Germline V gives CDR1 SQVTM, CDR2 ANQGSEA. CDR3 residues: CSVVKPIHTEAFF. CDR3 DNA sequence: TGCAGCGTGGTCAAGCCTATACACACTGAAGCTTTCTTT.

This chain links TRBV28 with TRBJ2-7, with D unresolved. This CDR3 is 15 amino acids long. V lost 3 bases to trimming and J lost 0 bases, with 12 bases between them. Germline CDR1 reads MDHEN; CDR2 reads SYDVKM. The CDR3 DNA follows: TGTGCCAGCAGTTTTCAGCGAAGAAGCTCCTACGAGCAGTACTTC. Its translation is CASSFQRRSSYEQYF.

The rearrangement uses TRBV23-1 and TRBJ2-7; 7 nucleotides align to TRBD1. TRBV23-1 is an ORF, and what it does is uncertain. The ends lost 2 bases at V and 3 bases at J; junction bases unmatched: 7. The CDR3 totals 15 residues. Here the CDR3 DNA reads TGCGCCAGCAGTCAAGGCCAGGGACAGTACTACGAGCAGTACTTC. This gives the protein CASSQGQGQYYEQYF.

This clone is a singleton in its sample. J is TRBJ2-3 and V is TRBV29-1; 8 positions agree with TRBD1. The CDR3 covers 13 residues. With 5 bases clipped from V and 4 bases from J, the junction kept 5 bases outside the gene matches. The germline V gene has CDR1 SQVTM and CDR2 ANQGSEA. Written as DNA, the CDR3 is TGCAGCGTTAAAGGACAGGGAGCAGATACGCAGTATTTT. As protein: CSVKGQGADTQYF.

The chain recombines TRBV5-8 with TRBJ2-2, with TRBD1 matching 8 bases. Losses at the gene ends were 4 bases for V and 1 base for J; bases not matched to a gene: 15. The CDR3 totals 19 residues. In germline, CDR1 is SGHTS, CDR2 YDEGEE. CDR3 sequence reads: CASSDPRRSGTGNTGELFF. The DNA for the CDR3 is TGTGCCAGCAGCGACCCAAGACGTTCCGGGACAGGGAACACCGGGGAGCTGTTTTTT. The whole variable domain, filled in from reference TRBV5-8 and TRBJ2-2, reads EAGVTQSPTHLIKTRGQQATLRCSPISGHTSVYWYQQALGLGLQFLLWYDEGEERNRGNFPPRFSGRQFPNYSSELNVNALELEDSALYLCASSDPRRSGTGNTGELFFGEGSRLTVL.

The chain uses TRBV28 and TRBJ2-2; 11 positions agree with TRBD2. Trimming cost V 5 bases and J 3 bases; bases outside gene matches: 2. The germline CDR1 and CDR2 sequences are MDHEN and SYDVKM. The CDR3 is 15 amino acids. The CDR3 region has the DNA TGTGCCAGCAGTACTAGCGGGGGTTACACCGGGGAGCTGTTTTTT. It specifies CASSTSGGYTGELFF.

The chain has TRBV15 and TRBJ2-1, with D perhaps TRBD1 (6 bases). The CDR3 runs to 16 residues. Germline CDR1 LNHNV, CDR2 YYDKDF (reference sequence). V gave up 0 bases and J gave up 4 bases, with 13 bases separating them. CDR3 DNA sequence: TGTGCCACCAGCAGAGATCGCGCGACAGGTTACAATGAGCAGTTCTTC. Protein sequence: CATSRDRATGYNEQFF.

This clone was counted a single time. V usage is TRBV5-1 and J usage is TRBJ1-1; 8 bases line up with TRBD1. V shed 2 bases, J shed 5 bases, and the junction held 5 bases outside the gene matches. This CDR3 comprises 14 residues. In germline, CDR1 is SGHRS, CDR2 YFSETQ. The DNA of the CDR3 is TGCGCCAGCAGCTTCCGACAGGGGCCAACTGAAGCTTTCTTT. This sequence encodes CASSFRQGPTEAFF. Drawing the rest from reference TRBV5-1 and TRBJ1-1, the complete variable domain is KAGVTQTPRYLIKTRGQQVTLSCSPISGHRSVSWYQQTPGQGLQFLFEYFSETQRNKGNFPGRFSGRQFSNSRSEMNVSTLELGDSALYLCASSFRQGPTEAFFGQGTRLTVV.

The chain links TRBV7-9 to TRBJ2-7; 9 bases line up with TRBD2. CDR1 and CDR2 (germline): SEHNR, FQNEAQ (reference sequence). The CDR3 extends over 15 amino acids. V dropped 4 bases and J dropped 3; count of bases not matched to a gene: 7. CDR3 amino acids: CASSSPATSGYEQYF. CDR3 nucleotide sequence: TGTGCCAGCAGCTCCCCGGCGACTAGCGGCTACGAGCAGTACTTC.

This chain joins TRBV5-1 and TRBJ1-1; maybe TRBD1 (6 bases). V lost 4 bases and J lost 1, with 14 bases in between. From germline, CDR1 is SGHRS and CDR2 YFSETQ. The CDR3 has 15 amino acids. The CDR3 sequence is CASSRGDTTNTEAFF. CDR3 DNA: TGCGCCAGCAGCCGGGGGGACACCACGAACACTGAAGCTTTCTTT.

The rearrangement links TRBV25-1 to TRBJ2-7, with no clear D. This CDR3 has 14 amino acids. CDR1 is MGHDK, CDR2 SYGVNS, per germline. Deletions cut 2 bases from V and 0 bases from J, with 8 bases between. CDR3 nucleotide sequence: TGTGCCAGCAGTGAAACGGGTCACTCCTACGAGCAGTACTTC. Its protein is CASSETGHSYEQYF.

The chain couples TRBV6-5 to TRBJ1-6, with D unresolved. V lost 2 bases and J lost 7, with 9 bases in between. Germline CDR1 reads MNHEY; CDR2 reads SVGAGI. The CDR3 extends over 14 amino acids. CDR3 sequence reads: CASSYNRGNSPLHF. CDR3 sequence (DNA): TGTGCCAGCAGTTACAACCGGGGAAATTCACCCCTCCACTTT.

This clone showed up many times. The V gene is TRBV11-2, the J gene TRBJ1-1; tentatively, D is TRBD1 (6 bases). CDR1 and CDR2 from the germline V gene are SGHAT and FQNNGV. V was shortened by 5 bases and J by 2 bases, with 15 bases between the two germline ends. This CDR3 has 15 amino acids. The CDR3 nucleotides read TGTGCCAGCAGCCCTTTACAGGGTGGAAACACTGAAGCTTTCTTT. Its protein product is CASSPLQGGNTEAFF.

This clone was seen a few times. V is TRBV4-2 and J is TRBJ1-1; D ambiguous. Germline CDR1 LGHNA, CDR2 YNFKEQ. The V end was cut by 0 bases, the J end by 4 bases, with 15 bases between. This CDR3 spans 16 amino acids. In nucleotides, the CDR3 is TGTGCCAGCAGCCAAGACGCGAGGCTCGGTGGCACTGAAGCTTTCTTT. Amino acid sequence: CASSQDARLGGTEAFF.

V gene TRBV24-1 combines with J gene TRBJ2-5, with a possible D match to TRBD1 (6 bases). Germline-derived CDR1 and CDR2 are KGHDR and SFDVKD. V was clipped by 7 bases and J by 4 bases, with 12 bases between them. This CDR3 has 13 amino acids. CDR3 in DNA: TGTGCCACCAGACCGCAGGGGACAGAGACCCAGTACTTC. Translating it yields CATRPQGTETQYF.

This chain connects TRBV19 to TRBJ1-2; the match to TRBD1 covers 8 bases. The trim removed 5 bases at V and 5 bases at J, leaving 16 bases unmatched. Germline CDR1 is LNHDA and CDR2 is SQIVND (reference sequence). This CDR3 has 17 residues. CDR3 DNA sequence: TGTGCCAGTAGTCGATGGGGCCTGCAATGGACAGGGTATGGCTACACCTTC. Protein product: CASSRWGLQWTGYGYTF.